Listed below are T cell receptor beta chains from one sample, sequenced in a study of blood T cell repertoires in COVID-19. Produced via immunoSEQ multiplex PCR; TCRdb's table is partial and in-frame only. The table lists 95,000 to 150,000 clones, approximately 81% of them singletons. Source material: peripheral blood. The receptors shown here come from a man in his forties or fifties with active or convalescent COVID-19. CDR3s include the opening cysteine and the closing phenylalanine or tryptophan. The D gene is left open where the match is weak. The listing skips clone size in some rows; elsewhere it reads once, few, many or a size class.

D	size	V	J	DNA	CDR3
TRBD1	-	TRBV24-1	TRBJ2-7	TGTGCCACCAGTGACCCGGACAGGAAGTCCTACGAGCAGTACTTC	CATSDPDRKSYEQYF
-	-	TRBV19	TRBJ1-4	TGTGCCAGTAGTCCCCCTCCAGGTGGTCTTAATGAAAAACTGTTTTTT	CASSPPPGGLNEKLFF
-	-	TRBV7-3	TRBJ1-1	TGTGCCAGCAGCTTGACGGGAAACACTGAAGCTTTCTTT	CASSLTGNTEAFF
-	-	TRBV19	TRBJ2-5	TGTGCCAGTAACGGGCAGGGCGGAGAGACCCAGTACTTC	CASNGQGGETQYF
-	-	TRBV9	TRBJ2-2	TGTGCCAGCAGTCAGGGTACCGCCGGGGAGCTGTTTTTT	CASSQGTAGELFF
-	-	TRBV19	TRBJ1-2	TGTGCCAGTACCTTAGGACAAACGAGAGCCTATGGCTACACCTTC	CASTLGQTRAYGYTF
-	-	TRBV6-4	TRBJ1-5	TGTGCCAGCGCCTTAGACAGTAGCAATCAGCCCCAGCATTTT	CASALDSSNQPQHF
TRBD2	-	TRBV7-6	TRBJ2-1	TGTGCCAGCAGCTTAGGTGGGACTAGCGGGACGTTAAGGCCCAATGAGCAGTTCTTC	CASSLGGTSGTLRPNEQFF
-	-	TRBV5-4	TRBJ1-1	TGTGCCAGCAGCGGTTCGGACATAATATTGAACACTGAAGCTTTCTTT	CASSGSDIILNTEAFF
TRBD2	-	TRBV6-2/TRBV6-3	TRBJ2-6	TGTGCCAGCAGTTATGCGGGGGTCGGGGCCAACGTCCTGACTTTC	CASSYAGVGANVLTF
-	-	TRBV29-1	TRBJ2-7	TGCAGCGTTGATCAGGGTTCCTACGAGCAGTACTTC	CSVDQGSYEQYF
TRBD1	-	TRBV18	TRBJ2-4	TGTGCCAGCTCACCATCCGGGACAGGGGGTCAAAACATTCAGTACTTC	CASSPSGTGGQNIQYF
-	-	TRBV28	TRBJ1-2	TGTGCCAGCACCCGGGGAGAGGACTACACCTTC	CASTRGEDYTF
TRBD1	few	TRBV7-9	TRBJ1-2	TGTGCCAGCAGCTTAAGGACAGGGGATGGCTACACCTTC	CASSLRTGDGYTF
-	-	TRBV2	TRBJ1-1	TGTGCCAGCACTGGGAGGGTCATGAACACTGAAGCTTTCTTT	CASTGRVMNTEAFF
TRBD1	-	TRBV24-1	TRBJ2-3	TGTGCCACCACAGGGAAGGGCGGCAGGGGGCATGGAGATACGCAGTATTTT	CATTGKGGRGHGDTQYF
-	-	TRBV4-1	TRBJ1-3	TGCGCCAGCAGCCAACCCGGTAACTCTGGAAACACCATATATTTT	CASSQPGNSGNTIYF
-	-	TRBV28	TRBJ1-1	TGTGCCAGCAGTACCGGGGTTTACTTCACCCCCTCTCGGACTGAAGCTTTCTTT	CASSTGVYFTPSRTEAFF
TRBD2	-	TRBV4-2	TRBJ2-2	TGTGCCAGCAGCCAAGATTTAGCGGGGGACTTCGGGGAGCTGTTTTTT	CASSQDLAGDFGELFF
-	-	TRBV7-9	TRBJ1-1	TGTGCCAGCAGCTCCGGACTAGGTGAAGCTTTCTTT	CASSSGLGEAFF
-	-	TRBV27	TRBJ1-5	TGTGCCAGCAGACTAGATTTGGCGAGCAATCAGCCCCAGCATTTT	CASRLDLASNQPQHF
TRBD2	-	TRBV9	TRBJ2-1	TGTGCCAGCGGGGGTAGCGGGGGCGCCCTCAATGAGCAGTTCTTC	CASGGSGGALNEQFF
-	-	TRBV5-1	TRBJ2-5	TGCGCCAGCATCCGAGAGGGCATCGGAGAGACCCAGTACTTC	CASIREGIGETQYF
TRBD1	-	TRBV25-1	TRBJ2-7	TGTGCCAGCGCCGGGACAGTCTCCTACGAGCAGTACTTC	CASAGTVSYEQYF
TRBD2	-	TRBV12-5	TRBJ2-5	TGTGCTAGTGCCACCCCGACTAGCGGGCAAGAGACCCAGTACTTC	CASATPTSGQETQYF
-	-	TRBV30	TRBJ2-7	TGTGCCTGGAGTCTAGGGCAGGGAGGTCGCGAGCAGTACTTC	CAWSLGQGGREQYF
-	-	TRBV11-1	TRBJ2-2	TGTGCCAGCTCCGGCGGGGTTAACACCGGGGAGCTGTTTTTT	CASSGGVNTGELFF
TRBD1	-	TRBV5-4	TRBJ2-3	TGTGCCAGCAGCTCCACAGCGGCAGGGGGCGGCCCTTCGGATACGCAGTATTTT	CASSSTAAGGGPSDTQYF
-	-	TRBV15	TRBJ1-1	TGTGCCACCAGCAGAGGGGAGGGAATGAACACTGAAGCTTTCTTT	CATSRGEGMNTEAFF
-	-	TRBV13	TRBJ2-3	TGTGCCAGCAGCCCCGGGAGCCGGACAGATACGCAGTATTTT	CASSPGSRTDTQYF
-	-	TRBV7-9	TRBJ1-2	TGTGCCAGCAGCTTTGGGGGGAGTGTTGATGGCTACACCTTC	CASSFGGSVDGYTF
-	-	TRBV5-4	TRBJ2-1	TGTGCCAGCAGCTTGGTGGGCTCCAATGAGCAGTTCTTC	CASSLVGSNEQFF
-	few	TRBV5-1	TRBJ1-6	TGCGCCAGCAGCCCTGGGGGGGCGAAGAGTAATTCACCCCTCCACTTT	CASSPGGAKSNSPLHF
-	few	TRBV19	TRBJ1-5	TGTGCCAGTAGTATAGAGGCAGGGCGCGAGCCCCAGCATTTT	CASSIEAGREPQHF
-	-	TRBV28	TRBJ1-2	TGTGCCAGCAGCACCGGAGGGGCTGGTGGCTACACCTTC	CASSTGGAGGYTF
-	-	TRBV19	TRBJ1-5	TGTGCCAGTAGTCTACGCAGGGCGGGGGGTTGGAATCAGCCCCAGCATTTT	CASSLRRAGGWNQPQHF
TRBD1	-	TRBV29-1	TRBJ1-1	TGCAGCGCCCTATGGGGACAGCCTCTGAACACTGAAGCTTTCTTT	CSALWGQPLNTEAFF
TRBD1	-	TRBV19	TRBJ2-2	TGTGCCAGTAGGGAGGGACAGGGGAACACCGGGGAGCTGTTTTTT	CASREGQGNTGELFF
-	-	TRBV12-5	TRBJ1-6	TGTGCTAGTGTCGGGGTTGATAATTCACCCCTCCACTTT	CASVGVDNSPLHF
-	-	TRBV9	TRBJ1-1	TGTGCCAGCAGCGTAGCGGACACTCTGAACACTGAAGCTTTCTTT	CASSVADTLNTEAFF
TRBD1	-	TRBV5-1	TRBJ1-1	TGCGCCAGCAGCTCCCCGGGACAGGCTGAAGCTTTCTTT	CASSSPGQAEAFF
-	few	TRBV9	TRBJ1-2	TGTGCCAGCAGCGTAGGTGAGCCGACTTCCTATGGCTACACCTTC	CASSVGEPTSYGYTF
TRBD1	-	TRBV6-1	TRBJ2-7	TGTGCCAGCAGTGACGACAGGGGGAAATACGAGCAGTACTTC	CASSDDRGKYEQYF